Following are 4 T cell receptor beta chains from one sample sequenced in a study of OX40 agonist ivuxolimab in advanced cancers. Repertoires were generated with immunoSEQ multiplex PCR, while TCRdb's copy carries only in-frame clones and drops some. The table has 77,000 or so clones, about 85% seen once; the top ten hold around 5%. Sequences were derived from CD4+ or CD8+ T cells sorted from blood, sampled in a trial of the OX40 agonist ivuxolimab. The origin of the receptors is an adult with an advanced solid tumor such as melanoma, head and neck, liver or kidney cancer.

The gene calls are TRBV7-2 and TRBJ2-1; 11 positions match TRBD2. Per germline, CDR1 SGHTA and CDR2 FQGNSA. V lost 1 base to trimming and J lost 0 bases; unmatched junction nucleotides: 5. This CDR3 spans 18 amino acids. The CDR3 coding sequence is TGTGCCAGCAGCTTAGGAATAGCGGGGGGGCTCTCCTACAATGAGCAGTTCTTC. This codes for CASSLGIAGGLSYNEQFF.

The chain combines TRBV14 with TRBJ1-2; 8 nucleotides agree with TRBD1. The V segment lost 6 bases and the J segment 4 bases; nucleotides outside the gene matches: 4. From germline, CDR1 is SGHDN and CDR2 FVKESK. The CDR3 contains 13 residues. CDR3 nucleotide sequence: TGTGCCAGCAGTGACAGGGGATCCTATGGCTACACCTTC. Translation gives CASSDRGSYGYTF.

The V gene is TRBV5-1, the J gene TRBJ2-5; no clear D. The CDR3 length is 12 residues. Trimming pared 5 bases from V and 5 bases from J, leaving 10 bases between. CDR1 is SGHRS and CDR2 is YFSETQ in the germline V gene. CDR3 in amino acids: CASSRPGETQYF. The CDR3 DNA follows: TGCGCCAGCAGTCGACCTGGGGAGACCCAGTACTTC.

This clone was observed a few times. The V call is TRBV21-1, the J call TRBJ1-4; the D call of TRBD1 is as the table states it, not checked on the DNA. TRBV21-1 is described as a pseudogene. The CDR3 sequence is 14 residues long. The CDR3 nucleotides are TGTGCCAGCAGCAAACGGGACATGGGGGAAAAACTGTTTTTT. Amino acid sequence: CASSKRDMGEKLFF.